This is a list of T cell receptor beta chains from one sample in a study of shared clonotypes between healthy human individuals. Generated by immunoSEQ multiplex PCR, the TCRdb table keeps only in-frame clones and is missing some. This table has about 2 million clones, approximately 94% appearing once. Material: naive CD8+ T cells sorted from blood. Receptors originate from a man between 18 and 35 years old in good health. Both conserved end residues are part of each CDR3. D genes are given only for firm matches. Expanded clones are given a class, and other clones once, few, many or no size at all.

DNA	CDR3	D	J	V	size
TGCGCCAGCAGCCTCACCCCTAGCGGGAGTGGCTACGAGCAGTACTTC	CASSLTPSGSGYEQYF	TRBD2	TRBJ2-7	TRBV4-1	NA
TGTGCCAGCAGTTCCTTGGAGAGGGGCGTTGAAAAACTGTTTTTT	CASSSLERGVEKLFF	NA	TRBJ1-4	TRBV6-5	NA
TGTGCCAGTAGTATGGGGACAGGAGCCTACGAGCAGTACTTC	CASSMGTGAYEQYF	TRBD1	TRBJ2-7	TRBV19	NA
TGTGCCAGCAGCGCGGGACAGGGAAGGACTGAAGCTTTCTTT	CASSAGQGRTEAFF	TRBD1	TRBJ1-1	TRBV28	NA
TGTGCCAGCAGTGAAAACGGCAGGGACTATGGCTACACCTTC	CASSENGRDYGYTF	NA	TRBJ1-2	TRBV6-1	NA
TGTGCCAGCAGCTCCAATGCGGGTCAGGAGCTGTTTTTT	CASSSNAGQELFF	NA	TRBJ2-2	TRBV5-6	NA
TGTGTCACGGCCGGGGCCCTGAACACTGAAGCTTTCTTT	CVTAGALNTEAFF	NA	TRBJ1-1	TRBV7-6	few
TGTGCCAGCAGCTTATCGGCAGGGGATAACTATGGCTACACCTTC	CASSLSAGDNYGYTF	NA	TRBJ1-2	TRBV7-9	once
TGTGCCAGCAGCTTAGCGCGGGGCACCGGGGAGCTGTTTTTT	CASSLARGTGELFF	NA	TRBJ2-2	TRBV7-2	NA
TGTGCCAGCAGCCCGGAGGCTAGCTCCTACGAGCAGTACTTC	CASSPEASSYEQYF	NA	TRBJ2-7	TRBV5-8	NA
TGCAGCGTTGAGCCCTATGGCTACACCTTC	CSVEPYGYTF	NA	TRBJ1-2	TRBV29-1	NA
TGTGCCAGCAGCCCGGGGGGGGCCTCCAATCAGCCCCAGCATTTT	CASSPGGASNQPQHF	NA	TRBJ1-5	TRBV9	NA
TGCGCCAGCAGCCCCTTGGTTGTGGATGAGCAGTTCTTC	CASSPLVVDEQFF	NA	TRBJ2-1	TRBV4-1	NA
TGTGCCACCTCGGGGTTGAGGGATGAGCAGTTCTTC	CATSGLRDEQFF	NA	TRBJ2-1	TRBV27	NA
TGTGCCAGCAGTTCATTCCTTGGACAGGGGTTCGATGGCTACACCTTC	CASSSFLGQGFDGYTF	TRBD1	TRBJ1-2	TRBV27	NA
TGTGCCAGCTCCCCACAGGACAGGGGGCCCTACGAGCAGTACTTC	CASSPQDRGPYEQYF	TRBD1	TRBJ2-7	TRBV18	NA
TGTGCCAGCAGCATAGACCTCTCCGGGGAGCTGTTTTTT	CASSIDLSGELFF	NA	TRBJ2-2	TRBV6-5	NA
TGTGCCAGCAGCCACCGCACCGGGACAGATGTTGAAGCTTTCTTT	CASSHRTGTDVEAFF	TRBD1	TRBJ1-1	TRBV4-2	NA
TGTGCCAGCAGCTCCTCCTCCTACGAGCAGTACTTC	CASSSSSYEQYF	NA	TRBJ2-7	TRBV13	NA
TGTGCCTGGAGCTCCGGGACAGAGGGGAATCAGCCCCAGCATTTT	CAWSSGTEGNQPQHF	TRBD1	TRBJ1-5	TRBV30	NA
TGTGCCAGCAGCGTAGATTCAGGTTCACCCCTCCACTTT	CASSVDSGSPLHF	NA	TRBJ1-6	TRBV9	NA
TGTGCCAGCAGCGAGACAGGAATTGAAAAACTGTTTTTT	CASSETGIEKLFF	NA	TRBJ1-4	TRBV9	NA
TGTGCCAGCAGCTTTAGCGGGCCAGCCTACGAGCAGTACTTC	CASSFSGPAYEQYF	TRBD2	TRBJ2-7	TRBV11-2	NA
TGCAGCGTTGAAGGGCTGGAAGCCGGCTACACCTTC	CSVEGLEAGYTF	NA	TRBJ1-2	TRBV29-1	NA
TGTGCCAGCAGCTGGGGGGCGTACACTGAAGCTTTCTTT	CASSWGAYTEAFF	NA	TRBJ1-1	TRBV9	NA
TGTGCCAGCAAGCAGGGGTCGGGGAATTCACCCCTCCACTTT	CASKQGSGNSPLHF	NA	TRBJ1-6	TRBV6-5	NA
TGTGCCAGCAGCGTAGAGGGCTCGGCGAACACCGGGGAGCTGTTTTTT	CASSVEGSANTGELFF	NA	TRBJ2-2	TRBV9	NA
TGTGCCAGCAGCTCCCGGGCCCACCAAGAGACCCAGTACTTC	CASSSRAHQETQYF	NA	TRBJ2-5	TRBV13	NA
TGTGCCAGCAGCTTTCAGGGGTCGCACGAGCAGTACTTC	CASSFQGSHEQYF	NA	TRBJ2-7	TRBV7-9	NA
TGTGCCAGCAGCTTAATTTTGGGGCGAAATGAGCAGTTCTTC	CASSLILGRNEQFF	NA	TRBJ2-1	TRBV11-2	NA
TGTGCCAGTAGCAGAGCGGCGGGAGAGGGGAACACCGGGGAGCTGTTTTTT	CASSRAAGEGNTGELFF	TRBD2	TRBJ2-2	TRBV19	NA
TGTGCCAGCAGCCCGGGAGGTTACGAGCAGTACTTC	CASSPGGYEQYF	TRBD2	TRBJ2-7	TRBV7-2	NA
TGCGCCAGCAGCCAATTAGCGGGGGCTCTGGATACGCAGTATTTT	CASSQLAGALDTQYF	TRBD2	TRBJ2-3	TRBV4-3	NA
TGTGCCAGCAGCTTAGTTAGCGGGATGCCCCTCTACGAGCAGTACTTC	CASSLVSGMPLYEQYF	TRBD2	TRBJ2-7	TRBV7-2	NA
TGTGCCAGCAGTACGTTGAGCTCCTACGAGCAGTACTTC	CASSTLSSYEQYF	NA	TRBJ2-7	TRBV6-1	NA
TGCGCCAGCAGCCTCCAAACGGGAGGAGCCTACAATGAGCAGTTCTTC	CASSLQTGGAYNEQFF	TRBD2	TRBJ2-1	TRBV4-3	NA
TGTGCCAGCAGCTTGGGGGACAGCCTCGATCCCCTCCACTTT	CASSLGDSLDPLHF	TRBD1	TRBJ1-6	TRBV5-6	NA
TGTGCCAGCAGCTTATGGAGCACAGATACGCAGTATTTT	CASSLWSTDTQYF	NA	TRBJ2-3	TRBV11-2	once
TGCGCCAGCAGTATACAGGAGGCCTACGAGCAGTACTTC	CASSIQEAYEQYF	NA	TRBJ2-7	TRBV5-1	NA
TGCGCCAGCAGCTCGGATGGGGGGGCCCTAGGTTCACCCCTCCACTTT	CASSSDGGALGSPLHF	NA	TRBJ1-6	TRBV5-1	NA
TGTGCCAGCACCTTCAGGGACACCGGGGAGCTGTTTTTT	CASTFRDTGELFF	NA	TRBJ2-2	TRBV6-5	NA
TGTGCCAGCAGCCCCGGGGCAGGTGAGAGCAATCAGCCCCAGCATTTT	CASSPGAGESNQPQHF	NA	TRBJ1-5	TRBV9	once
TGCGCCAGCAGTGAGGGACAGGGGGTCGGCTACACCTTC	CASSEGQGVGYTF	TRBD1	TRBJ1-2	TRBV4-1	NA
TGTGCCAGCAGTGTCATCACAGGGAAGGAAGTAGGTGGCTACACCTTC	CASSVITGKEVGGYTF	NA	TRBJ1-2	TRBV6-4	NA
TGTGCCAGCAGCCCCCCTCTCCAGGTATTCGAGCAGTACTTC	CASSPPLQVFEQYF	NA	TRBJ2-7	TRBV11-2	NA
TGTGCCAGCACATGGGACAGTTCATACTATGGCTACACCTTC	CASTWDSSYYGYTF	TRBD1	TRBJ1-2	TRBV6-1	once
TGCGCCAGCAGCCAGCCCCCCGGGGAGCTGTTTTTT	CASSQPPGELFF	NA	TRBJ2-2	TRBV4-3	NA
TGTGCCAGTAGTATAGGGAAGAGCTCCTACGAGCAGTACTTC	CASSIGKSSYEQYF	NA	TRBJ2-7	TRBV19	NA
TGCGCCAGCAGTGAGGGAGGTTACGAGCAGTACTTC	CASSEGGYEQYF	NA	TRBJ2-7	TRBV10-2	NA
TGTGCCAGCAGCAAGGCGGTACAGGGAGATTACGAGCAGTACTTC	CASSKAVQGDYEQYF	NA	TRBJ2-7	TRBV7-9	NA
TGTGCCTGGACGTTTCAAACCGAGCAGTACTTC	CAWTFQTEQYF	NA	TRBJ2-7	TRBV30	NA
TGTGCCAGCAGTCTGGACGGGGGGGGTTCCTACGAGCAGTACTTC	CASSLDGGGSYEQYF	TRBD2	TRBJ2-7	TRBV27	NA
TGTGCCAGCAGTTTCAGCGGGGTCACTGGGGCCAACGTCCTGACTTTC	CASSFSGVTGANVLTF	TRBD2	TRBJ2-6	TRBV27	NA
TGCGCCAGCAGCTCGGGACAGTGGTACAATGAGCAGTTCTTC	CASSSGQWYNEQFF	TRBD1	TRBJ2-1	TRBV5-1	NA
TGTGCCAGCAGCGTAGGTGGGGGATCGCCCCTCCACTTT	CASSVGGGSPLHF	NA	TRBJ1-6	TRBV9	NA
TGTGCCAGCAGTTTGCCAACCTGGGGGGCTTACAATGAGCAGTTCTTC	CASSLPTWGAYNEQFF	NA	TRBJ2-1	TRBV28	NA
TGCAGCGTTGATTGGACGGCCCCTGTTGGCACAGATACGCAGTATTTT	CSVDWTAPVGTDTQYF	NA	TRBJ2-3	TRBV29-1	NA
TGCGCCAGCAGCCAAGCGCCGGGACTAGATGCCGAGCAGTACTTC	CASSQAPGLDAEQYF	TRBD2	TRBJ2-7	TRBV4-1	NA